Listed below are T cell receptor beta chains from one sample, sequenced in a study of T cells after yellow fever vaccination. TCRdb ran MiXCR on the 5' RACE reads and lists one entry per CDR3 protein. The sample records more than 300,000 distinct CDR3 sequences, 4% to 5.5% being singletons. This sample comprised PBMCs, obtained 15 days after the yellow fever booster vaccination. These receptors came from a man aged 18 to 30 who received the YFV17D yellow fever vaccine. The CDR3 runs from the conserved cysteine through the conserved F or W. The order of the fields is J gene, V gene, D gene, CDR3 protein. The D gene is left open where the match is weak.

>TRBJ1-1|TRBV5-1|TRBD1
CASSLGTGTEAFF
>TRBJ2-7|TRBV27|-
CASSIGEVFWF
>TRBJ2-5|TRBV2|TRBD1
CASSAGTGHETQYF
>TRBJ1-2|TRBV4-3|TRBD1
CASSQAGGANYGYTF
>TRBJ1-2|TRBV20-1|-
CSAVGGAANYGYTF
>TRBJ1-1|TRBV7-2|-
CASSLGIRVEKAFF
>TRBJ2-3|TRBV6-6|TRBD1
CASTLGQAPGDTQYF
>TRBJ2-1|TRBV20-1|-
CSATHSIRFSYNEQFF
>TRBJ1-6|TRBV13|-
CASSLGGSLAYNSPLHF
>TRBJ2-5|TRBV7-2|-
CASSLTGPSQETQYF
>TRBJ2-1|TRBV2|TRBD2
CASSAGGGPGNEQFF
>TRBJ2-3|TRBV24-1|-
CATSVLDTQYF
>TRBJ1-5|TRBV4-1|-
CASSQRGGRIDQPQHF
>TRBJ2-3|TRBV4-2|TRBD2
CASSLTNRAGDTDTQYF
>TRBJ1-3|TRBV2|TRBD1
CASRDAGGKGNTIYF
>TRBJ1-2|TRBV5-1|-
CASSLASGDFPYGYTF
>TRBJ2-2|TRBV4-3|-
CASSQHRNTGELFF
>TRBJ2-2|TRBV5-4|-
CASSPSRGTGELFF
>TRBJ1-1|TRBV10-2|TRBD1
CASSESTGWATEAFF
>TRBJ2-3|TRBV20-1|-
CSGRLVSTDTQYF
>TRBJ2-2|TRBV4-3|-
CASSQGRNTGELFF
>TRBJ2-2|TRBV14|-
CASSQDLSGELFF
>TRBJ2-1|TRBV5-1|-
CASHLSRLEQFF
>TRBJ2-5|TRBV20-1|-
CSARKVGGLQETQYF
>TRBJ1-6|TRBV7-9|-
CASSARGSSYNSPLHF
>TRBJ1-6|TRBV6-5|-
CASSPILRQAGTPLHF
>TRBJ2-1|TRBV7-6|-
CASSLDRIGGEQFF
>TRBJ1-3|TRBV5-4|-
CASSLAPAGGGRNTIYF
>TRBJ2-4|TRBV9|TRBD1
CASSVASPHYIGTAVSIQYF
>TRBJ1-3|TRBV20-1|TRBD1
CSASDRRAGGNTIYF
>TRBJ1-2|TRBV4-3|-
CASSPSQGIGYGYTF
>TRBJ2-5|TRBV5-1|-
CASSLSLGRKETQYF
>TRBJ1-1|TRBV4-3|-
CASSQGWNKRAFNTEAFF
>TRBJ2-7|TRBV6-6|-
CASSPGRFEQYF
>TRBJ1-6|TRBV7-9|-
CASSLAGVSSYNSPLHF
>TRBJ1-4|TRBV2|-
CASRWDENEKLFF
>TRBJ1-2|TRBV5-6|TRBD1
CASSSSWTGGGYTF
>TRBJ2-1|TRBV6-5|-
CASSWGFEQFF
>TRBJ1-4|TRBV20-1|TRBD1
CSARTGFNEKLFF
>TRBJ2-7|TRBV4-3|-
CASSQVPQDYEQYF
>TRBJ2-5|TRBV29-1|-
CSVVGAGRVGQYF
>TRBJ2-7|TRBV4-1|-
CASSQVRQGLSYEQYF